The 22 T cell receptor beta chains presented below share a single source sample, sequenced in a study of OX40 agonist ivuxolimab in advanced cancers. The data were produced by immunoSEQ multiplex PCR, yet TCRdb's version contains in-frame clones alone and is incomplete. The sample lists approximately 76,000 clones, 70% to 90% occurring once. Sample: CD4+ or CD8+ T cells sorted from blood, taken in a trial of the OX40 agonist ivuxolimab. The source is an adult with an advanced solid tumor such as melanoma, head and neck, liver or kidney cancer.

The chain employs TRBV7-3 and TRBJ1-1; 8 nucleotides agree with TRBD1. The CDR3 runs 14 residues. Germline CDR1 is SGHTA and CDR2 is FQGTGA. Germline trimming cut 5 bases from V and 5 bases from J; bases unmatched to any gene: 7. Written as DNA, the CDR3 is TGTGCCAGCAGCACTCAGGGGGCGCCGACTGAAGCTTTCTTT. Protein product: CASSTQGAPTEAFF.

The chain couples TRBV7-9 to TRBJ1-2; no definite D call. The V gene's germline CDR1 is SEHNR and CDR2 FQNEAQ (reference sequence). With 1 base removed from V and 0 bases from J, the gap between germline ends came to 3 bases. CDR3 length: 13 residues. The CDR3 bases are TGTGCCAGCAGCTTAGTATCTAACTATGGCTACACCTTC. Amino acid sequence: CASSLVSNYGYTF.

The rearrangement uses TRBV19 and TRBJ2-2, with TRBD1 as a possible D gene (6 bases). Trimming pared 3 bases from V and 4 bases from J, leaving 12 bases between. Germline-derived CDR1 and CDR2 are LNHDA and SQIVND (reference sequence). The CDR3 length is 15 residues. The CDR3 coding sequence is TGTGCCAGTAGTATGGGGGCCCCGGGCACCGGGGAGCTGTTTTTT. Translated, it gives CASSMGAPGTGELFF.

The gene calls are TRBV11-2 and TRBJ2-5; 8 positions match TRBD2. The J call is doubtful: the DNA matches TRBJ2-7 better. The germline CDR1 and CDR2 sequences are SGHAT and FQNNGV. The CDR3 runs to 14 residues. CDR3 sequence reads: CASSSSGSGYEQYF. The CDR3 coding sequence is TGTGCCAGCAGTTCCAGCGGGAGCGGGTACGAGCAGTACTTC.

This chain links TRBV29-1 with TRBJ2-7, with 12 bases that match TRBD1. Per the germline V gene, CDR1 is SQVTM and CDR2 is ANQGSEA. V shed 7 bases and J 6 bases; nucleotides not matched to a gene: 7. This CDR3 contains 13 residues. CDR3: CSAGTGGLGEQYF. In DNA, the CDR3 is TGCAGCGCGGGGACAGGGGGCTTGGGCGAGCAGTACTTC.

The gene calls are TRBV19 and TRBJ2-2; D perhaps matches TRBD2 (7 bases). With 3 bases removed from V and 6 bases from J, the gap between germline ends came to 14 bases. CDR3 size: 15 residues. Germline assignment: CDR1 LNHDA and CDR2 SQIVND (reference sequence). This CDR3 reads CASSMWGGNAGELFF. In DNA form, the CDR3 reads TGTGCCAGTAGTATGTGGGGGGGCAACGCCGGGGAGCTGTTTTTT. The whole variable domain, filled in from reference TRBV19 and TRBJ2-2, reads DGGITQSPKYLFRKEGQNVTLSCEQNLNHDAMYWYRQDPGQGLRLIYYSQIVNDFQKGDIAEGYSVSREKKESFPLTVTSAQKNPTAFYLCASSMWGGNAGELFFGEGSRLTVL.

The CDR3, as DNA: TGCAGCGTTGGTAACAGGGGTAAGGCCGGGGAGCTGTTTTTT. Translated: CSVGNRGKAGELFF. The chain carries TRBV29-1 and TRBJ2-2; 7 bases align to TRBD1. The germline gives CDR1 SQVTM, CDR2 ANQGSEA. The ends lost 4 bases at V and 6 bases at J; junction bases unmatched: 8. The CDR3 is made up of 14 amino acids.

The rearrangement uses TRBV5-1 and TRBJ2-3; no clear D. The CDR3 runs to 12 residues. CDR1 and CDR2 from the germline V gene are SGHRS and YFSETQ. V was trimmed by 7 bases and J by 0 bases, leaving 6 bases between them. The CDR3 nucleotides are TGCGCCAGCGGAACTAGCACAGATACGCAGTATTTT. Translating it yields CASGTSTDTQYF.

CDR3 DNA sequence: TGTGCCAGCAGTTACGCGGGAGAGGCCGTCGGGGAGCTGTTTTTT. Its translation is CASSYAGEAVGELFF. The rearrangement joins TRBV6-5 to TRBJ2-2; 7 nucleotides agree with TRBD2. Germline CDR1 is MNHEY and CDR2 is SVGAGI. Trimming removed 2 bases from V and 7 bases from J; junction bases left unmatched: 7. The CDR3 runs to 15 residues.

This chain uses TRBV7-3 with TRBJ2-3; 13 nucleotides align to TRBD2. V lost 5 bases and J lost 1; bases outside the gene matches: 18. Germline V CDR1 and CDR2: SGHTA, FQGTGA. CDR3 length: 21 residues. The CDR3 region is CASSPQGSGLAGVWGTDTQYF. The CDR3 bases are TGTGCCAGCAGCCCCCAAGGGTCCGGACTAGCGGGGGTCTGGGGCACAGATACGCAGTATTTT.

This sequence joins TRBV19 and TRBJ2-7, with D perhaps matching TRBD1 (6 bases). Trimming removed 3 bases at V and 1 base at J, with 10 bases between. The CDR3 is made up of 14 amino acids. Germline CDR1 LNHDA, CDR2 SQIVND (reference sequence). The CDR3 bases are TGTGCCAGTAGTATTTATACAGGGTCCTACGAGCAGTACTTC. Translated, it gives CASSIYTGSYEQYF.

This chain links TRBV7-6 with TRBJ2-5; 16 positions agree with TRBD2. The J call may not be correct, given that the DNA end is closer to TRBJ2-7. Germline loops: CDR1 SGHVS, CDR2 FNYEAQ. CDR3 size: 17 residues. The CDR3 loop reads CASSPTGTSGRAFEQYF. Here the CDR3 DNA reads TGTGCCAGCAGCCCCACCGGGACTAGCGGGAGGGCCTTCGAGCAGTACTTC.

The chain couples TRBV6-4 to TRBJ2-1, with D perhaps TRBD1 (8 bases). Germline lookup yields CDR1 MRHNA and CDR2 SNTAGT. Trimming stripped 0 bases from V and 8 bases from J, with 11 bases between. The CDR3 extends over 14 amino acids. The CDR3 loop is CASSDSTGGDEQFF. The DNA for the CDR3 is TGTGCCAGCAGTGACTCCACAGGGGGGGATGAGCAGTTCTTC.

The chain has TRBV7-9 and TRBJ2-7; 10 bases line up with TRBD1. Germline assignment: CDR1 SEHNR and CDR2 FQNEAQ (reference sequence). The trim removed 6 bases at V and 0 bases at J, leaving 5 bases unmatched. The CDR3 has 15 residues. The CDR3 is CASRQTGGASYEQYF. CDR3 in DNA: TGTGCCAGCAGACAGACAGGGGGCGCCTCCTACGAGCAGTACTTC.

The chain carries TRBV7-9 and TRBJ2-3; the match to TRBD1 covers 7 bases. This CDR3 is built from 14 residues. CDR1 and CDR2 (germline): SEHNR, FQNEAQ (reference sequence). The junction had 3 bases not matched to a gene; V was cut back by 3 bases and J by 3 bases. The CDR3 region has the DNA TGTGCCAGCAGCTTCCGACAGGGTACAGATACGCAGTATTTT. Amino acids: CASSFRQGTDTQYF.

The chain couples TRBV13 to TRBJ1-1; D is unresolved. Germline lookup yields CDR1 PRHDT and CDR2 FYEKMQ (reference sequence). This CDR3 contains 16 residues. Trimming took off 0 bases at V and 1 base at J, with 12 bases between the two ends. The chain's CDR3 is CASSLGQVPRNTEAFF. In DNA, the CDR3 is TGTGCCAGCAGCTTAGGCCAGGTTCCCAGGAACACTGAAGCTTTCTTT.

CDR3 region: CASGRTGDFGEQYF. CDR3 nucleotides: TGTGCCAGCGGGAGAACAGGTGATTTTGGAGAGCAGTACTTC. The chain is built from TRBV6-6 and TRBJ2-7, with D possibly called TRBD1 or TRBD2 (5 bases each). Germline V gene sequence: CDR1 MNHNY, CDR2 SVGAGI (reference sequence). This CDR3 comprises 14 residues. Trimming left V 8 bases short and J 7 bases short, with 21 bases between.

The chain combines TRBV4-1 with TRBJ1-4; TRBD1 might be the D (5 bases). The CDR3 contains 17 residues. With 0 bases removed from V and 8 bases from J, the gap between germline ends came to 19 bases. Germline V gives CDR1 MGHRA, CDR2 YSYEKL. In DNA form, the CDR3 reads TGCGCCAGCAGCCAAGATCGAGCCAGGGTCAAGAGGGAAAAACTGTTTTTT. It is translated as CASSQDRARVKREKLFF.

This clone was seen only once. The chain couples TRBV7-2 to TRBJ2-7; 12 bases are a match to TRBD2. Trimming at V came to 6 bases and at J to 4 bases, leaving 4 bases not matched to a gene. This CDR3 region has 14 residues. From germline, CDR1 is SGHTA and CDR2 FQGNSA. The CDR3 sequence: CASRPLAGGYEQYF. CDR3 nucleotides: TGTGCCAGCAGGCCACTAGCGGGAGGTTACGAGCAGTACTTC.

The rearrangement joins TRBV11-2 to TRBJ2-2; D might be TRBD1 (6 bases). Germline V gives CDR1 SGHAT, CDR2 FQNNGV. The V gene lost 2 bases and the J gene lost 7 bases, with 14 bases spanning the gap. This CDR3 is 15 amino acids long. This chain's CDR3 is CASSLWAGVDGELFF. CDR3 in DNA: TGTGCCAGCAGCTTATGGGCAGGGGTTGACGGGGAGCTGTTTTTT.

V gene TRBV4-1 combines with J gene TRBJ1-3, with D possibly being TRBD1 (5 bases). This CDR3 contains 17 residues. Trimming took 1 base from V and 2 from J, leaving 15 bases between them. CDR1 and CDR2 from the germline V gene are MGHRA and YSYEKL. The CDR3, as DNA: TGCGCCAGCAGCCAAGGAACTATCGCAGGGACTGGAAACACCATATATTTT. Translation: CASSQGTIAGTGNTIYF.

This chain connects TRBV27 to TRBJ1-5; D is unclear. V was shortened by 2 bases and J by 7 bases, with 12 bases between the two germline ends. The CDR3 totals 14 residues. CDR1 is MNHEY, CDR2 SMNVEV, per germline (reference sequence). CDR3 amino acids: CASSLTSSGQPQHF. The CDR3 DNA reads TGTGCCAGCAGTTTAACTTCGTCGGGCCAGCCCCAGCATTTT.